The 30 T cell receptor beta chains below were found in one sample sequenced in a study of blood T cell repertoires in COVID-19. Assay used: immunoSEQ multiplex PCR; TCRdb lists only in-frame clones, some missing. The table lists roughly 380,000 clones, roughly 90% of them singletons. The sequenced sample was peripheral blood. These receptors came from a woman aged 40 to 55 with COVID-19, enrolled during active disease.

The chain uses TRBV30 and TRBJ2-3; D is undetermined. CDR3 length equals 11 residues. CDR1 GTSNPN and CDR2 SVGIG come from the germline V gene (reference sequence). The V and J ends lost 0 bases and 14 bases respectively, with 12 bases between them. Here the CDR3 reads CAWSVLEIPYF. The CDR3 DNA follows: TGTGCCTGGAGTGTACTCGAGATCCCGTATTTT.

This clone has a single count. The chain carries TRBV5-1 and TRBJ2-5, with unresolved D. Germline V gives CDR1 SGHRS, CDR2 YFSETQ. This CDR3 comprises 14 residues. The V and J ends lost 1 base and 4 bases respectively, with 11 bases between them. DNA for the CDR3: TGCGCCAGCAGCTTGCAAGGTTCTAGAGAGACCCAGTACTTC. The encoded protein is CASSLQGSRETQYF. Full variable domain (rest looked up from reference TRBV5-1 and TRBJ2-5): KAGVTQTPRYLIKTRGQQVTLSCSPISGHRSVSWYQQTPGQGLQFLFEYFSETQRNKGNFPGRFSGRQFSNSRSEMNVSTLELGDSALYLCASSLQGSRETQYFGPGTRLLVL.

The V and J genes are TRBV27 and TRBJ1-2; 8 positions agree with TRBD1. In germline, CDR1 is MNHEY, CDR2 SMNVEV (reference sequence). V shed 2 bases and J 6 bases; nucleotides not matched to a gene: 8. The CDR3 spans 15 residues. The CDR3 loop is CASSLGQGGADGYTF. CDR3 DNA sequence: TGTGCCAGCAGTTTAGGACAGGGTGGCGCGGATGGCTACACCTTC.

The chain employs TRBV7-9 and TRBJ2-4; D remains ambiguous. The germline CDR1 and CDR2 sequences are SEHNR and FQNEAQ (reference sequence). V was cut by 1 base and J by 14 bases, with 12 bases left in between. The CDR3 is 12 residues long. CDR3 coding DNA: TGTGCCAGCAGCTTAGATGCGACTTACAAGTACTTC. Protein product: CASSLDATYKYF.

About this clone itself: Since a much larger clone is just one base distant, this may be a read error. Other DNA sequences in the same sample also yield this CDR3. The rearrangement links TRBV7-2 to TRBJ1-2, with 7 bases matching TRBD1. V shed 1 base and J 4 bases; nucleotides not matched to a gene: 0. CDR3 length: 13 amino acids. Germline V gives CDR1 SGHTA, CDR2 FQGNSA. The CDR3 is CASSLGQGYGYTF. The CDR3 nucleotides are TGTGCCAGCAGCTTAGGACAGGGCTATGGCTACACCTTC.

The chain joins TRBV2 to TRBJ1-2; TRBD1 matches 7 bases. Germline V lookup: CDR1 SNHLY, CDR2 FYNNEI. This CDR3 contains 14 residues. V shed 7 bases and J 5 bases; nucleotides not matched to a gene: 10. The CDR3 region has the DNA TGTGCCAGCACCGGGGAAATGACAGGGTATGGCTACACCTTC. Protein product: CASTGEMTGYGYTF.

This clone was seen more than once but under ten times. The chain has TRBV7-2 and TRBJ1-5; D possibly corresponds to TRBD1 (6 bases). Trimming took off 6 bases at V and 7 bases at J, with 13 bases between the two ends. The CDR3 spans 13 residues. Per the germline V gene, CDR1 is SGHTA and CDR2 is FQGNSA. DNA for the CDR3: TGTGCCAGCAGGCCGGGGGGCACGCAGCCCCAGCATTTT. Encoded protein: CASRPGGTQPQHF.

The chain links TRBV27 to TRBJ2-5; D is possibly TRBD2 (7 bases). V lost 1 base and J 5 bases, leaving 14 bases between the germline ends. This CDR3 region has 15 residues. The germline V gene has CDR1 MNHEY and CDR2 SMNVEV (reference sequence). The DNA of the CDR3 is TGTGCCAGCAGTTTATGGGGGGGCACAGGGGAGACCCAGTACTTC. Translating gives CASSLWGGTGETQYF.

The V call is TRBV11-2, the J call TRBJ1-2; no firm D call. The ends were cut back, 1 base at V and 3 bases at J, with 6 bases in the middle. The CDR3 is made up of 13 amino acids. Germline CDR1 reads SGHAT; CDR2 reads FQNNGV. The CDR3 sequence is CASSLVGDYGYTF. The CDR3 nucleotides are TGTGCCAGCAGCTTAGTCGGTGACTATGGCTACACCTTC.

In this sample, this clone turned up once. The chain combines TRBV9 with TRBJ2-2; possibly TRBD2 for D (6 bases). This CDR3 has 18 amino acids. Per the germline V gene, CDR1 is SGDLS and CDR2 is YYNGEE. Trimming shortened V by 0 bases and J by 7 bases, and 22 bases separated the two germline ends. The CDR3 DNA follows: TGTGCCAGCAGCGTAGCTAGGTCCAACGGGGGAAGTTTCGGGGAGCTGTTTTTT. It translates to CASSVARSNGGSFGELFF.

The CDR3: CACAGTVNTGELFF. CDR3 nucleotides: TGTGCCTGTGCCGGGACAGTGAACACCGGGGAGCTGTTTTTT. The V gene is TRBV30, the J gene TRBJ2-2; 7 bases are a match to TRBD1. This CDR3 is built from 14 residues. Germline values: CDR1 GTSNPN, CDR2 SVGIG (reference sequence). Germline trimming cut 6 bases from V and 1 base from J; bases unmatched to any gene: 5.

The CDR3 DNA is TGCAGTGCTAGTGTGGGGACAGGGGGAGAAGGTGGCTACACCTTC. Translation gives CSASVGTGGEGGYTF. The chain links TRBV20-1 to TRBJ1-2; 11 bases fit TRBD1. V lost 3 bases to trimming and J lost 7 bases; unmatched junction nucleotides: 10. Germline lookup yields CDR1 DFQATT and CDR2 SNEGSKA (reference sequence). The CDR3 sequence is 15 residues long.

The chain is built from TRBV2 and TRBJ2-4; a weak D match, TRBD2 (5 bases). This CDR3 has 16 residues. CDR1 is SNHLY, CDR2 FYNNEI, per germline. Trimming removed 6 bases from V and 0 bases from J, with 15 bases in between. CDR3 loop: CASRFEGALAKNIQYF. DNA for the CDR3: TGTGCCAGCAGGTTCGAGGGTGCACTAGCCAAAAACATTCAGTACTTC.

The CDR3 reads CSASMGRGSVSRGKGAQYF. In DNA, the CDR3 is TGCAGTGCTAGTATGGGGAGGGGTTCCGTCTCTCGGGGCAAGGGGGCCCAGTACTTC. This chain links TRBV20-1 with TRBJ2-5; tentatively, D is TRBD2 (7 bases). This CDR3 region has 19 residues. The V gene's germline CDR1 is DFQATT and CDR2 SNEGSKA (reference sequence). V was trimmed by 3 bases and J by 9 bases, leaving 35 bases between them.

CDR3 in DNA: TGTGCCAGCAGTTTCCCTCCCCAGCCCCAGCATTTT. Protein sequence: CASSFPPQPQHF. The gene calls are TRBV28 and TRBJ1-5; D is unclear. Germline CDR1 is MDHEN and CDR2 is SYDVKM. V was clipped by 3 bases and J by 7 bases, with 7 bases between them. The length of the CDR3 is 12 residues.

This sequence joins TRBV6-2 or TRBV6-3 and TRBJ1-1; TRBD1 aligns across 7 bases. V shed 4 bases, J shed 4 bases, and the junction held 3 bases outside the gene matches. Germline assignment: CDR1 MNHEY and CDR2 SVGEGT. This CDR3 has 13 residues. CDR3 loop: CASSSYRGTEAFF. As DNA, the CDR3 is TGTGCCAGCAGTTCCTACAGGGGCACTGAAGCTTTCTTT.

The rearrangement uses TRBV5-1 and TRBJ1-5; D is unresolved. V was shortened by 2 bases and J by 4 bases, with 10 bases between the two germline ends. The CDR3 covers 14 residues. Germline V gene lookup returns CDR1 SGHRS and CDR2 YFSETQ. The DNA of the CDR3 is TGCGCCAGCAGCTTAGGAGGGAATAATCAGCCCCAGCATTTT. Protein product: CASSLGGNNQPQHF. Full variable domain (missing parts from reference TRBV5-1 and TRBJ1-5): KAGVTQTPRYLIKTRGQQVTLSCSPISGHRSVSWYQQTPGQGLQFLFEYFSETQRNKGNFPGRFSGRQFSNSRSEMNVSTLELGDSALYLCASSLGGNNQPQHFGDGTRLSIL.

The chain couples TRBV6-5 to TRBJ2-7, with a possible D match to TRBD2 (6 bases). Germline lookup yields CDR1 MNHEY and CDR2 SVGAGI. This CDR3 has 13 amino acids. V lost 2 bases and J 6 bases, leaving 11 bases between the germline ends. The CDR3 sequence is CASSYGGRSEQYF. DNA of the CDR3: TGTGCCAGCAGTTACGGGGGGAGGAGCGAGCAGTACTTC.

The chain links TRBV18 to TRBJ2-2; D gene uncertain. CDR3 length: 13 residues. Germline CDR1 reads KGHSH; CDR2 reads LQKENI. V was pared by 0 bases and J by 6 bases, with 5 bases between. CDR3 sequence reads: CASSPPGSGELFF. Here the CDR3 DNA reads TGTGCCAGCTCACCACCCGGTTCCGGGGAGCTGTTTTTT. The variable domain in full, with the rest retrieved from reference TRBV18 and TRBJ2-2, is NAGVMQNPRHLVRRRGQEARLRCSPMKGHSHVYWYRQLPEEGLKFMVYLQKENIIDESGMPKERFSAEFPKEGPSILRIQQVVRGDSAAYFCASSPPGSGELFFGEGSRLTVL.

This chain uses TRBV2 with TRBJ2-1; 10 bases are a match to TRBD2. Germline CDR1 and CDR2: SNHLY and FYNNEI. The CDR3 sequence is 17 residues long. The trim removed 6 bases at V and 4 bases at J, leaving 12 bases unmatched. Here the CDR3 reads CASRLHSTSGEYNEQFF. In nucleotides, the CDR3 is TGTGCCAGCAGACTCCACTCCACTAGCGGGGAGTACAATGAGCAGTTCTTC.

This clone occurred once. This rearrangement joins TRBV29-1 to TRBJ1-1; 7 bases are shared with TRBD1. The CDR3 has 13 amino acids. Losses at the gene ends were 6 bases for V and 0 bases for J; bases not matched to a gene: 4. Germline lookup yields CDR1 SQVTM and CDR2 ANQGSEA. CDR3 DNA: TGCAGCGTCAGAAGGGGGCTGAACACTGAAGCTTTCTTT. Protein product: CSVRRGLNTEAFF. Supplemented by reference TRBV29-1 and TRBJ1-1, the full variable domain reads SAVISQKPSRDICQRGTSLTIQCQVDSQVTMMFWYRQQPGQSLTLIATANQGSEATYESGFVIDKFPISRPNLTFSTLTVSNMSPEDSSIYLCSVRRGLNTEAFFGQGTRLTVV.

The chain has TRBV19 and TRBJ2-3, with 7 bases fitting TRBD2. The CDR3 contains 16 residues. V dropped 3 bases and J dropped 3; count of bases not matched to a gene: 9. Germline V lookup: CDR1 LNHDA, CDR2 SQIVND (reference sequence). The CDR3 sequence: CASSIGPGTTTDTQYF. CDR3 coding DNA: TGTGCCAGTAGTATTGGCCCCGGGACTACTACAGATACGCAGTATTTT.

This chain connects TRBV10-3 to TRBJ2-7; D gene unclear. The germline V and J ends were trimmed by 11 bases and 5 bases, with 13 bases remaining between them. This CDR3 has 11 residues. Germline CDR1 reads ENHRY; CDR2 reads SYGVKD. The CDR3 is CAASGTHEQYF. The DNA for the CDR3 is TGTGCCGCTTCCGGTACCCACGAGCAGTACTTC.

The CDR3 DNA sequence: TGTGCCAGCGGGCCAGTCTACTACGAGCAGTACTTC. The encoded protein is CASGPVYYEQYF. This chain joins TRBV28 and TRBJ2-7; D is undetermined. CDR3 size: 12 residues. CDR1 is MDHEN and CDR2 is SYDVKM in the germline V gene. The V and J ends lost 8 bases and 3 bases respectively, with 11 bases between them. The full variable domain, rest sourced from reference TRBV28 and TRBJ2-7, is DVKVTQSSRYLVKRTGEKVFLECVQDMDHENMFWYRQDPGLGLRLIYFSYDVKMKEKGDIPEGYSVSREKKERFSLILESASTNQTSMYLCASGPVYYEQYFGPGTRLTVT.

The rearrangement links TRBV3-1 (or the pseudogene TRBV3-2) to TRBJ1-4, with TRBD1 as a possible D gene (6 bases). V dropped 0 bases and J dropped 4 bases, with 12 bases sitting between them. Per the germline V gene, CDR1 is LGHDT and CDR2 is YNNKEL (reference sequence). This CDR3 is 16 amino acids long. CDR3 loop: CASSQDQRGFNEKLFF. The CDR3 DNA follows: TGTGCCAGCAGCCAAGATCAAAGGGGGTTTAATGAAAAACTGTTTTTT.

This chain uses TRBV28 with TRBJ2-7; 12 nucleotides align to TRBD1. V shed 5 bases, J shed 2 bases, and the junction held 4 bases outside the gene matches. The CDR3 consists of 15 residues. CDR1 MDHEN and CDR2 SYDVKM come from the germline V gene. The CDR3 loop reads CASSPGTGGAYEQYF. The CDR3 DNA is TGTGCCAGCAGTCCGGGGACAGGGGGCGCCTACGAGCAGTACTTC.

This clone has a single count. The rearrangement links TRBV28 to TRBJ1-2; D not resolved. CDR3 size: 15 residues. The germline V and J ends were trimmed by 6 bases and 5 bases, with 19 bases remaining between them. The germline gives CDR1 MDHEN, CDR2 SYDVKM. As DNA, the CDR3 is TGTGCCAGCAGCTACAGCCAATCCGGCAGGTATGGCTACACCTTC. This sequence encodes CASSYSQSGRYGYTF.

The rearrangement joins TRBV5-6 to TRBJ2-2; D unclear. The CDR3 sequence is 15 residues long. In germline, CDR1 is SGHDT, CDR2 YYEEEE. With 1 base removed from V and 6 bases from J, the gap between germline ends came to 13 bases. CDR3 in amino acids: CASSLFMFLPGELFF. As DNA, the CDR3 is TGTGCCAGCAGCTTGTTTATGTTCCTACCCGGGGAGCTGTTTTTT.

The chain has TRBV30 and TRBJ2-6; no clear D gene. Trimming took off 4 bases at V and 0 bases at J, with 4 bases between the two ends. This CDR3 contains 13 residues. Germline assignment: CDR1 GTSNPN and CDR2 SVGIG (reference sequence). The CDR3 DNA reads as TGTGCCTGGACCTTCTCTGGGGCCAACGTCCTGACTTTC. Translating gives CAWTFSGANVLTF.

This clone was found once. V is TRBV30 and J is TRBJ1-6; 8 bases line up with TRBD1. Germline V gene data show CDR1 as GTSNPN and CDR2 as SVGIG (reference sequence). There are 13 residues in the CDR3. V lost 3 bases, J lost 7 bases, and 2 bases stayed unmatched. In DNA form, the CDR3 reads TGTGCCTGGAGGGGGACAGGCAATTCACCCCTCCACTTT. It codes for CAWRGTGNSPLHF.